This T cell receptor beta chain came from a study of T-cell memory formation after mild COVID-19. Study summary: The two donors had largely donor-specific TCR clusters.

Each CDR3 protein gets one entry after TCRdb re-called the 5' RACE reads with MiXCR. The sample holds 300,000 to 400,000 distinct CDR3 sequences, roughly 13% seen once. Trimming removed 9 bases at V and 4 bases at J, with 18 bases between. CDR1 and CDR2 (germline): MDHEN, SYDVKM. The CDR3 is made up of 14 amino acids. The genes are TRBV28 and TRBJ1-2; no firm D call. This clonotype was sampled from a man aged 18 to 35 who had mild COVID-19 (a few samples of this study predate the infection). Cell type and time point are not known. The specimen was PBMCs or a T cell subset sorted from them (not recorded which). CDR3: CASEPQAIPYGYTF. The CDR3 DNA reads TGTGCCAGTGAGCCCCAGGCCATTCCCTATGGCTACACCTTC.